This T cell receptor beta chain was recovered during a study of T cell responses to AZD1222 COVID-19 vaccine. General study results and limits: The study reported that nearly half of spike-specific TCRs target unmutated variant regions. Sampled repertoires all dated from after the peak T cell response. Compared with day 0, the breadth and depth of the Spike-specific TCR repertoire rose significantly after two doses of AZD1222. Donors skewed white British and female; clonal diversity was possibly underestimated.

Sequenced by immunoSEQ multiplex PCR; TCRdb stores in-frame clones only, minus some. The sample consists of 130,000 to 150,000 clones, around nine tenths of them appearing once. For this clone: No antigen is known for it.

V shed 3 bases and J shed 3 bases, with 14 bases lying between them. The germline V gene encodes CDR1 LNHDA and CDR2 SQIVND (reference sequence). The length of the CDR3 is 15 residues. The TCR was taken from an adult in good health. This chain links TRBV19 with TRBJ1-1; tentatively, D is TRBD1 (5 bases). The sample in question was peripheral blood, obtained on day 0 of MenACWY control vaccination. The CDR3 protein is CASSIIGQGDTEAFF. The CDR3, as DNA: TGTGCCAGTAGTATTATAGGGCAGGGAGACACTGAAGCTTTCTTT.